This T cell receptor beta chain was obtained from a study of beta chain features in type 1 diabetes. Overall study findings and caveats: The study found moderately but significantly shorter TCRB CDR3s in all four CD4+ subsets of Type 1 diabetes patients.

Since all of the isolated RNA was reverse transcribed, expressed TCRB transcripts were what got sequenced. Mean read depth for naive, central memory and regulatory T cell samples was approximately 3.57 million reads. TCRdb keeps only in-frame clones here, not all; method: immunoSEQ multiplex PCR. This repertoire shows under 150,000 clones, roughly 17% found once; its top ten account for 2.6%. This CDR3 comprises 15 residues. Germline CDR1 SGHRS, CDR2 YFSETQ. V dropped 4 bases and J dropped 5 bases, with 18 bases sitting between them. This clone was seen more than once but under ten times. Its cognate antigen is unknown.

The sample was central memory CD4+ T cells from blood. This clonotype originated in a young man with type 1 diabetes. The rearrangement uses TRBV5-1 and TRBJ1-1; D may be TRBD1 (6 bases). CDR3 loop: CASSPGEGGSTEAFF. CDR3 nucleotides: TGCGCCAGCAGCCCCGGTGAGGGGGGTAGTACTGAAGCTTTCTTT. The whole variable domain, remainder taken from reference TRBV5-1 and TRBJ1-1, is KAGVTQTPRYLIKTRGQQVTLSCSPISGHRSVSWYQQTPGQGLQFLFEYFSETQRNKGNFPGRFSGRQFSNSRSEMNVSTLELGDSALYLCASSPGEGGSTEAFFGQGTRLTVV.